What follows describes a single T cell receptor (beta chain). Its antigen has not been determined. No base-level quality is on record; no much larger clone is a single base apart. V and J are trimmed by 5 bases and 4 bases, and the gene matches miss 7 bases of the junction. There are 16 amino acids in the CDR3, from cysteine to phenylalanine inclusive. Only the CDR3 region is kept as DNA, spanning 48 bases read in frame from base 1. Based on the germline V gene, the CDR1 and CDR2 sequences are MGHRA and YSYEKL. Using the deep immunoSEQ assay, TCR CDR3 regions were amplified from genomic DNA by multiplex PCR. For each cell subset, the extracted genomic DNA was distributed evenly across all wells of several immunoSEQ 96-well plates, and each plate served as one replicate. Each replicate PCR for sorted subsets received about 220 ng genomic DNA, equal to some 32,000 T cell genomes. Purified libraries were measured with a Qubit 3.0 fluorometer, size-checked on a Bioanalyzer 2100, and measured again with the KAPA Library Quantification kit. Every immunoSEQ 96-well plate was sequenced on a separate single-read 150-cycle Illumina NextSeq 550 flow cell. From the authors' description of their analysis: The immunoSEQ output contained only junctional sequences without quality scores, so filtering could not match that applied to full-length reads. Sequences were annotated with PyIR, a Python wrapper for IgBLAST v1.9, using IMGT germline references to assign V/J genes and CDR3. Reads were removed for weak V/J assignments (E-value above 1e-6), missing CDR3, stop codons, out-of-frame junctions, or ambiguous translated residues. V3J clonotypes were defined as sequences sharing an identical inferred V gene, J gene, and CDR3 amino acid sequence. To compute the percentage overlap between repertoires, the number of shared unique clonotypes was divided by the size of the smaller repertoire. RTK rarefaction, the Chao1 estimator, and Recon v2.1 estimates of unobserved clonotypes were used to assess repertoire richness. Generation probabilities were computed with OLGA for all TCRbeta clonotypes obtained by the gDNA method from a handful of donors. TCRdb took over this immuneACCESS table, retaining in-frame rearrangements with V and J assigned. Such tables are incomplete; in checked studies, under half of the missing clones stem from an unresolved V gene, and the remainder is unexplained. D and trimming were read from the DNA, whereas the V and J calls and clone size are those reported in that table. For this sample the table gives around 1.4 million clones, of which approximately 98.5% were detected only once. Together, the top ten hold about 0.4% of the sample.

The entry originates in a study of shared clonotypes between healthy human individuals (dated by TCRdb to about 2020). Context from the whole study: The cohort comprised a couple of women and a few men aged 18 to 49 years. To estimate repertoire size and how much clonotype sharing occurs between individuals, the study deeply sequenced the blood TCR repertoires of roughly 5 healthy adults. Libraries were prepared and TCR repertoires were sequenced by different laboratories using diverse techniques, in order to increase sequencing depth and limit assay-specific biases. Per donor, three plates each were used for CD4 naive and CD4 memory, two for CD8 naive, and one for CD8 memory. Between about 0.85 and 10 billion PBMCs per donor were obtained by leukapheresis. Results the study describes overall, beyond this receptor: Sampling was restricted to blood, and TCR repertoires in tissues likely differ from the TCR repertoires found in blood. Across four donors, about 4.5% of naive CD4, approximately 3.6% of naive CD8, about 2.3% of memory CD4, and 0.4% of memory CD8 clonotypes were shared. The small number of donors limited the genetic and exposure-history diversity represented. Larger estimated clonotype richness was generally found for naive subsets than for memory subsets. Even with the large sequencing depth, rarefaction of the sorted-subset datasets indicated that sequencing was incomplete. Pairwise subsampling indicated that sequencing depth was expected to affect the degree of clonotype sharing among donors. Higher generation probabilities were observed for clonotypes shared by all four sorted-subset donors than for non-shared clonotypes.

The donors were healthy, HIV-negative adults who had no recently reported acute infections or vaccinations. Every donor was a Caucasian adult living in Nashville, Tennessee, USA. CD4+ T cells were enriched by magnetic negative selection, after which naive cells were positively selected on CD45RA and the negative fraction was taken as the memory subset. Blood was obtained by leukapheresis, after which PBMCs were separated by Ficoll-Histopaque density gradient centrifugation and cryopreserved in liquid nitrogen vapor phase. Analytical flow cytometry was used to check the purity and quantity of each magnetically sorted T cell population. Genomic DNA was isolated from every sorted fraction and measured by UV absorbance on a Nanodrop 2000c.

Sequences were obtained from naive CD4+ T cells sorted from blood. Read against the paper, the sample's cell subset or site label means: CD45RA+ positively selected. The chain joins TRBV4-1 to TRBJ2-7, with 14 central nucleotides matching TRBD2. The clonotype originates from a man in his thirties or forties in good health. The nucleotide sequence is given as TGCGCCAGCAGCTTTACAGGGACTAGCGGGAGATACGAGCAGTACTTC. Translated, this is CASSFTGTSGRYEQYF.